The sequence of this TCR beta chain was determined in a study of blood T cell repertoires in COVID-19. On the study more broadly: The United States, Italy and Spain supplied acute and convalescent COVID-19 samples. In each case, the material was cDNA or gDNA derived from T cells, B-cell-depleted T cells, or PBMCs.

Authors' methods: Quantification of nucleated cells was approximated via reference gene primer amplification. Only in-frame clones appear in the TCRdb table, and some are missing; sequencing was by immunoSEQ multiplex PCR. D and trimming were read from the DNA, whereas the V and J calls and clone size are those reported in that table. Of about 270,000 clones listed, 86% are singletons. The CDR3 runs 15 residues. Trimming left V 2 bases short and J 1 base short, with 7 bases between. Per germline, CDR1 KGHDR and CDR2 SFDVKD. This receptor was identified in a man aged 40-55 years with active or convalescent COVID-19. The specimen was peripheral blood. The chain carries TRBV24-1 and TRBJ2-2; D gene unclear. The CDR3 loop reads CATSDWRQNTGELFF. The CDR3 nucleotides read TGTGCCACCAGTGATTGGCGGCAGAACACCGGGGAGCTGTTTTTT.